This T cell receptor beta chain is drawn from a study of early T cells in non-severe SARS-CoV-2 infection. About the study: The sequenced material was bulk RNA from unsorted whole blood, and its chains were unpaired.

This CDR3 is 16 amino acids long. Germline CDR1 reads SGHTA; CDR2 reads FQGNSA. V lost 5 bases and J lost 4; bases outside the gene matches: 10. Individual cDNA molecules received unique molecular identifiers during library preparation. TCRdb itself ran the 5' RACE reads through MiXCR, one entry per CDR3 protein. The sample carries over 30,000 distinct CDR3 sequences, under 6% recorded once. General study points: The VDJdb matching leaned toward anti-spike CD8 responses and overlooked private and CD4 specificities.

This clonotype has just a few counts. No antigen is known for it. Sequenced: whole blood. This chain joins TRBV7-2 and TRBJ2-3, with TRBD2 matching 9 bases. This sequence was found in an adult who was a healthcare worker with PCR-confirmed SARS-CoV-2 infection or an uninfected control (not recorded which). The CDR3 DNA is TGTGCCAGCAGCCCGTCCTGGGGCGGGGGGGCAGATACGCAGTATTTT. Residues: CASSPSWGGGADTQYF.